Below, one T cell receptor beta chain is given with its context. Produced via immunoSEQ multiplex PCR; TCRdb's table is partial and in-frame only. The data contain about 1.1 million clones, approximately 80% of them singletons. The source of the sample is a study of shared clonotypes between healthy human individuals. Trimming removed 0 bases at V and 5 bases at J, with 26 bases between. CDR3 length: 19 amino acids. The germline V gene has CDR1 MGHRA and CDR2 YSYEKL. The chain has TRBV4-1 and TRBJ2-7, with a tentative D call TRBD1 (6 bases). The origin of this receptor is a man between 18 and 35 years old in good health. Some clones in this sample may be carry-over from other donors' samples. The sample was memory CD4+ T cells from PBMCs. Subset noted: CD45RA-negative fraction. The CDR3 protein is CASSQDLSRVTGYVHEQYF. CDR3 coding DNA: TGCGCCAGCAGCCAAGACCTTTCTAGAGTAACAGGGTATGTCCACGAGCAGTACTTC.